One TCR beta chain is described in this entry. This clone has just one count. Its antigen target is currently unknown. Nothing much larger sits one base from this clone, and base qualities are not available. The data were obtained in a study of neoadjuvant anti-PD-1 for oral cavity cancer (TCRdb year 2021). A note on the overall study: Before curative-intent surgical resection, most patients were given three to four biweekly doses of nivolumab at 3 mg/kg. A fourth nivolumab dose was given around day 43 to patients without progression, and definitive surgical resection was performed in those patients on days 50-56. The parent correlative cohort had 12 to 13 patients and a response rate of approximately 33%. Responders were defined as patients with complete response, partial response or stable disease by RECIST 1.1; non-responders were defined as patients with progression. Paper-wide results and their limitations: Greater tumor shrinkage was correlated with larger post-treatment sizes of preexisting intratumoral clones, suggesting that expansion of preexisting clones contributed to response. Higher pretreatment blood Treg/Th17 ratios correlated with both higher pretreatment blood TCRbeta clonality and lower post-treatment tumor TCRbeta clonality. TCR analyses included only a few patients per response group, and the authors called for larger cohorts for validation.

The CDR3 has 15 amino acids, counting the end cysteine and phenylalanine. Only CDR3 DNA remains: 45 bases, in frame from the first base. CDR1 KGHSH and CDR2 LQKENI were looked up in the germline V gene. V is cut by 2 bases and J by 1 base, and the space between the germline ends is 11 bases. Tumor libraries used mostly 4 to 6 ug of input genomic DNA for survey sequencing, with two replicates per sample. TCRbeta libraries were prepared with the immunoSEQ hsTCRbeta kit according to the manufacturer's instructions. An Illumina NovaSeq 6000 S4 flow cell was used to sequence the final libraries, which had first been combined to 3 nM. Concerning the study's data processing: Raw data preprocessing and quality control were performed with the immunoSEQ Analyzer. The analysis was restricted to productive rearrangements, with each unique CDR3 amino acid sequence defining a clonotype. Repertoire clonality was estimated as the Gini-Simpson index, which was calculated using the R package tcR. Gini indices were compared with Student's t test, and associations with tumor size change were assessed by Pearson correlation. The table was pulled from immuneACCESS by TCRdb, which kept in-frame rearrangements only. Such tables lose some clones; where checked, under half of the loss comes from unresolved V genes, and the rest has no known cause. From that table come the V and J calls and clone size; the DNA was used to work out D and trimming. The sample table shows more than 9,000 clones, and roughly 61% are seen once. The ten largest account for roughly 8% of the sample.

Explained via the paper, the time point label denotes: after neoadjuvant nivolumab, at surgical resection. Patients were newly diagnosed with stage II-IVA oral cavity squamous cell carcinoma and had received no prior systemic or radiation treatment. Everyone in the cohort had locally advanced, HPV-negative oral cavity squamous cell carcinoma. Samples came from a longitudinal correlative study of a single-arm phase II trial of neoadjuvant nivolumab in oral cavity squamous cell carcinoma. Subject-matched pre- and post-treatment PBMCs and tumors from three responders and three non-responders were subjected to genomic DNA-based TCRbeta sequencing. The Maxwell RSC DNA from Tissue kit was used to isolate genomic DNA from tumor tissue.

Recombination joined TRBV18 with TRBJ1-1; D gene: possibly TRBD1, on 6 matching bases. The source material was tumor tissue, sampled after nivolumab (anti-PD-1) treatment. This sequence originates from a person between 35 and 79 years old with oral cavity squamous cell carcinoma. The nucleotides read TGTGCCAGCTCACCATTGGGGGCCGAGAACACTGAAGCTTTCTTT. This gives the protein CASSPLGAENTEAFF.